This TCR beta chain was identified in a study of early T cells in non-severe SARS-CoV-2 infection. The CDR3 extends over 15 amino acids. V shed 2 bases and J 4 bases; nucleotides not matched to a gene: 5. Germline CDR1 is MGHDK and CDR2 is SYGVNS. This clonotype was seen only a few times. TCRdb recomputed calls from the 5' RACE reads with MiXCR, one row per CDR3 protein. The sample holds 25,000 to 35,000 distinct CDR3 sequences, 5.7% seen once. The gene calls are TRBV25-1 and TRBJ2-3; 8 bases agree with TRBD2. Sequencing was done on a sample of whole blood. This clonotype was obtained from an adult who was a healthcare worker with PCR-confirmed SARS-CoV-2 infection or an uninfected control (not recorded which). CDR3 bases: TGTGCCAGCAGTGAAACCGGGAGGGCCGCAGATACGCAGTATTTT. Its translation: CASSETGRAADTQYF.